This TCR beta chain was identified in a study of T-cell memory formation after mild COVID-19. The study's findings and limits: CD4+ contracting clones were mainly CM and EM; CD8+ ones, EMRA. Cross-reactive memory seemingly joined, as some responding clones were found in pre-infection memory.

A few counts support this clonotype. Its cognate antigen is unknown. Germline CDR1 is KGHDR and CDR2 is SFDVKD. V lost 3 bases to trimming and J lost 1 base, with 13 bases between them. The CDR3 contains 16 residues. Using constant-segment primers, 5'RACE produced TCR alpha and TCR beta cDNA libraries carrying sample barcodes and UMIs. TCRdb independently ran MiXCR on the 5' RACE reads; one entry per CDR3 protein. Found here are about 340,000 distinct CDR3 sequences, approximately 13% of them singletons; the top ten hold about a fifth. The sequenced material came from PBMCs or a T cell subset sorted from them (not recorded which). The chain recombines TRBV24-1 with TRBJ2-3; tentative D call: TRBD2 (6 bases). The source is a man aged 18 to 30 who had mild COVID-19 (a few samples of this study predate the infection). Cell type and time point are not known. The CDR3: CATSDTGGEGTDTQYF. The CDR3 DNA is TGTGCCACCAGTGATACCGGGGGAGAGGGCACAGATACGCAGTATTTT.